These T cell receptor beta chains were read from a single sample in a study of cytomegalovirus exposure and HLA in healthy donors. Only in-frame clones appear in the TCRdb table, and some are missing; sequencing was by immunoSEQ multiplex PCR. The sample contains over 150,000 clones, 70% to 85% of which appear only once. Material: PBMCs. The receptor set was obtained from a man aged 18 to 29 in good health and CMV-seronegative. Each CDR3 is given with its conserved first and last residue. D genes are given only for firm matches. Expanded clones are given a class, and other clones once, few, many or no size at all.

cdr3_aa: CASSPPGGGSYNEQFF
cdr3_nt: TGTGCCAGCTCACCACCGGGAGGGGGCTCCTACAATGAGCAGTTCTTC
clone_size: NA
d_call: NA
v_call: TRBV18
j_call: TRBJ2-1

cdr3_aa: CAISRRGKETQYF
cdr3_nt: TGTGCCATCAGTAGGCGGGGAAAAGAGACCCAGTACTTC
clone_size: NA
d_call: NA
v_call: TRBV10-3
j_call: TRBJ2-5

cdr3_aa: CASSKTGGGGNTIYF
cdr3_nt: TGTGCCAGCAGCAAGACAGGGGGTGGTGGAAACACCATATATTTT
clone_size: NA
d_call: TRBD1
v_call: TRBV9
j_call: TRBJ1-3

cdr3_aa: CASSYGGLAGVRSYNEQFF
cdr3_nt: TGTGCCAGCAGTTATGGAGGACTAGCGGGGGTGAGATCCTACAATGAGCAGTTCTTC
clone_size: NA
d_call: TRBD2
v_call: TRBV27
j_call: TRBJ2-1

cdr3_aa: CASSYSRAEDPYGYTF
cdr3_nt: TGTGCCAGCAGTTACTCGAGGGCGGAAGACCCTTATGGCTACACCTTC
clone_size: few
d_call: NA
v_call: TRBV6-6
j_call: TRBJ1-2

cdr3_aa: CASSPGGSEQFF
cdr3_nt: TGTGCCAGCAGTCCAGGGGGCAGTGAGCAGTTCTTC
clone_size: once
d_call: TRBD1
v_call: TRBV6-5
j_call: TRBJ2-1

cdr3_aa: CASRLEGSGEKLFF
cdr3_nt: TGTGCCAGCAGATTGGAGGGGAGCGGAGAAAAACTGTTTTTT
clone_size: NA
d_call: NA
v_call: TRBV27
j_call: TRBJ1-4

cdr3_aa: CASSPVPRGEETQYF
cdr3_nt: TGTGCCAGCTCACCTGTCCCTCGGGGGGAAGAGACCCAGTACTTC
clone_size: NA
d_call: TRBD2
v_call: TRBV18
j_call: TRBJ2-5

cdr3_aa: CASSVSPGGYEQYF
cdr3_nt: TGTGCTAGCAGCGTCTCCCCCGGGGGCTACGAGCAGTACTTC
clone_size: NA
d_call: NA
v_call: TRBV7-7
j_call: TRBJ2-7

cdr3_aa: CASSVGAGTYEQYF
cdr3_nt: TGTGCCAGCAGCGTTGGGGCAGGAACCTACGAGCAGTACTTC
clone_size: NA
d_call: NA
v_call: TRBV9
j_call: TRBJ2-7

cdr3_aa: CSAIRGQNNEQFF
cdr3_nt: TGCAGCGCCATACGGGGACAGAACAATGAGCAGTTCTTC
clone_size: NA
d_call: TRBD1
v_call: TRBV29-1
j_call: TRBJ2-1

cdr3_aa: CASSFGAEQYF
cdr3_nt: TGTGCCAGCAGTTTTGGGGCTGAGCAGTACTTC
clone_size: NA
d_call: NA
v_call: TRBV27
j_call: TRBJ2-7

cdr3_aa: CASSQEEVLVTPNEQFF
cdr3_nt: TGCGCCAGCAGCCAAGAGGAGGTTCTAGTCACTCCCAATGAGCAGTTCTTC
clone_size: NA
d_call: NA
v_call: TRBV4-1
j_call: TRBJ2-1

cdr3_aa: CASSLADRDTYEQYF
cdr3_nt: TGTGCTAGCAGCTTAGCGGACCGGGACACCTACGAGCAGTACTTC
clone_size: once
d_call: NA
v_call: TRBV7-7
j_call: TRBJ2-7

cdr3_aa: CASSPETTNYEQYF
cdr3_nt: TGTGCCAGCTCACCAGAGACTACGAACTACGAGCAGTACTTC
clone_size: once
d_call: NA
v_call: TRBV18
j_call: TRBJ2-7

cdr3_aa: CASSPEGTGAGYTF
cdr3_nt: TGTGCCAGCAGCCCGGAGGGGACAGGAGCGGGCTACACCTTC
clone_size: NA
d_call: TRBD1
v_call: TRBV5-6
j_call: TRBJ1-2

cdr3_aa: CASSLIPGVNYGYTF
cdr3_nt: TGTGCCAGCAGCCTAATCCCGGGAGTCAACTATGGCTACACCTTC
clone_size: NA
d_call: NA
v_call: TRBV11-2
j_call: TRBJ1-2

cdr3_aa: CASSANSDTQYF
cdr3_nt: TGTGCCAGCAGCGCGAACTCAGATACGCAGTATTTT
clone_size: NA
d_call: NA
v_call: TRBV9
j_call: TRBJ2-3

cdr3_aa: CASSLRTGRYEQYF
cdr3_nt: TGTGCCAGCAGCCTTCGGACAGGGCGGTACGAGCAGTACTTC
clone_size: few
d_call: TRBD1
v_call: TRBV6-5
j_call: TRBJ2-7

cdr3_aa: CASSMATDYGYTF
cdr3_nt: TGTGCCAGTAGTATGGCGACTGATTATGGCTACACCTTC
clone_size: NA
d_call: NA
v_call: TRBV19
j_call: TRBJ1-2

cdr3_aa: CASSKGGRTSGSYSYEQYF
cdr3_nt: TGTGCCAGCAGCAAAGGGGGGAGGACTAGCGGGAGTTATTCCTACGAGCAGTACTTC
clone_size: NA
d_call: NA
v_call: TRBV21-1
j_call: TRBJ2-7

cdr3_aa: CASSIDTGLSDNEQFF
cdr3_nt: TGTGCCAGTAGTATAGACACAGGGTTATCTGACAATGAGCAGTTCTTC
clone_size: NA
d_call: NA
v_call: TRBV19
j_call: TRBJ2-1

cdr3_aa: CASSPRMGANGELFF
cdr3_nt: TGTGCCAGCTCACCCCGAATGGGAGCGAACGGGGAGCTGTTTTTT
clone_size: NA
d_call: NA
v_call: TRBV18
j_call: TRBJ2-2

cdr3_aa: CASKASLNYGYTF
cdr3_nt: TGTGCCAGTAAAGCTAGTCTGAACTATGGCTACACCTTC
clone_size: once
d_call: NA
v_call: TRBV19
j_call: TRBJ1-2

cdr3_aa: CASNRAGGTDTQYF
cdr3_nt: TGTGCCAGCAACCGAGCGGGGGGCACAGATACGCAGTATTTT
clone_size: NA
d_call: TRBD2
v_call: TRBV6-5
j_call: TRBJ2-3

cdr3_aa: CASTMQGLSYEQYF
cdr3_nt: TGTGCCAGCACCATGCAGGGGTTATCCTACGAGCAGTACTTC
clone_size: NA
d_call: NA
v_call: TRBV2
j_call: TRBJ2-7